This T cell receptor (beta chain) originates from a study of T cells in localized non-small cell lung cancer (dated by TCRdb to about 2020). The study in broad terms: The study examined T cell repertoires in a few hundred patients with early-stage NSCLC and compared tumors with uninvolved tumor-adjacent lungs. The cohort consisted of around 250 treatment-naive NSCLC patients whose localized lung tumors had been resected. Of the NSCLC patients, 129 were male and some 97 were female, and the mean age was approximately 69 years.

TCR beta CDR3 regions were sequenced from DNA using the immunoSEQ Assay. The study's own analysis went as follows. T cell density was computed as TCR beta template counts normalized to usable DNA estimated by amplifying housekeeping genes. Richness was estimated using the preseqR package, with extrapolation to 400,000 templates for PBMC samples and to 120,000 templates for tissue samples. Clonality was taken to be one minus Pielou's evenness. To identify tissue-enriched TCRs, differential abundance testing was run on productive amino-acid clonotypes with a minimum total count of 5 and an alpha of 0.1. The Jaccard Index and the Morisita Overlap Index were used to measure how much the repertoires overlapped between compartments. GLIPH grouped TCR beta CDR3s together with public tetramer-defined viral CDR3s, and a viral motif had to include at least three viral sequences and show V-gene enrichment. Drawn from immuneACCESS, this table holds only the in-frame rearrangements with V and J called that TCRdb kept. Clones are partly lost; checked studies trace under half to an unresolved V gene and leave the rest unexplained. For V, J and clone size, that table is used; D and trimming come from the DNA. The sample data list around 90,000 clones, and about 78% of these were observed just once. About 19% of the sample comes from the top ten.

Results and caveats for the whole study, not just this receptor: Because multi-region tumor sequencing was not performed, intratumor heterogeneity could not be ruled out. Because of the exploratory design, TCR variables were selected using unadjusted p-values without false-discovery rate correction. Uninvolved tumor-adjacent lung showed the highest T cell clonality, higher than tumor, which suggests more focused antigenic responses in the uninvolved tumor-adjacent lung. Of the top 100 tumor clones, a median of roughly 60 were detected in paired uninvolved adjacent lung; approximately 28 were also among that lung's top 100. Longer overall survival was associated with higher blood T cell density, whereas shorter survival was associated with higher adjacent-lung clonality.

From cysteine to phenylalanine, the CDR3 is 14 amino acids long. Just CDR3 DNA is preserved here, 42 bases in frame from base 1. As encoded in the germline V gene (reference sequence), CDR1 is SEHNR while CDR2 is FQNEAQ. The trim is 3 bases for V and 1 base for J, with a gap of 9 bases between the germline ends. At diagnosis, peripheral blood, uninvolved tumor-adjacent lung and tumor were collected and were preserved as a mix of fresh-frozen and FFPE material. Blood samples were analyzed as peripheral blood mononuclear cells for TCR repertoire profiling. For this clone: Its target antigen remains unknown. No base quality information exists; no much larger clone differs at one position.

Sequences were derived from PBMCs, sampled before any cancer treatment. The TCR sequence derives from a man aged 35 to 69 with stage II squamous cell lung carcinoma. The chain joins TRBV7-9 to TRBJ1-2, with no confident D gene call. DNA sequence: TGTGCCAGCAGCTTCGGGTCCCTTAACTATGGCTACACCTTC. It codes for CASSFGSLNYGYTF.